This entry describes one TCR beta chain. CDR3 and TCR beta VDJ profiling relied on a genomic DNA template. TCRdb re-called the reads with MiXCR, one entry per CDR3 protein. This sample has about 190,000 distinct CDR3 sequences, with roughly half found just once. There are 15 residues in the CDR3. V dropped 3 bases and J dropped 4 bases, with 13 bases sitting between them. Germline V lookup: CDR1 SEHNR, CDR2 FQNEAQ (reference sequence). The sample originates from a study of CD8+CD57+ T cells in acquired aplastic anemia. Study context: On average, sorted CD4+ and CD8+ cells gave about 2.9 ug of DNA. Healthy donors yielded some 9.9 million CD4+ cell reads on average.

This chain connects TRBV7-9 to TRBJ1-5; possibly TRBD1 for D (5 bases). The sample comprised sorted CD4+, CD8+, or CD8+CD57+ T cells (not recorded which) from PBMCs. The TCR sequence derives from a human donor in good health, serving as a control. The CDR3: CASSFMGETNQPQHF. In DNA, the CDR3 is TGTGCCAGCAGCTTTATGGGGGAGACAAATCAGCCCCAGCATTTT.